This T cell receptor (beta chain) was retrieved from a study of shared clonotypes between healthy human individuals. Study-level points and caveats: All-four-donor shared clonotypes had higher generation probabilities than non-shared clonotypes did.

On this clone itself: The target antigen is unknown. It is unclear where the CDR3 begins or ends on the DNA, so no DNA is shown, and the CDR3 is as TCRdb lists it.

Germline CDR1 is MNHEY and CDR2 is SMNVEV (reference sequence). The CDR3 comprises 13 residues, both ends counted. Naive CD8 cells, CD45RO-negative and positively selected for CCR7, excluded terminally differentiated effector memory CD45RA+ cells. Clones were read by immunoSEQ multiplex PCR, and TCRdb kept only the in-frame ones, dropping some. Here the sample spans 800,000 or so clones, 90% to 97% being singletons. The V gene is TRBV27, the J gene TRBJ2-2. The clonotype comes from a man younger than 40 in good health. Material: naive CD8+ T cells sorted from blood. The CDR3 loop is CASSFGAGGELFF.